A selection of T cell receptor beta chains follows, all from one sample in a study of human T cells and chemical hapten exposure. TCRdb re-called the RACE reads with MiXCR, one entry per CDR3 protein. The sample lists about 160,000 distinct CDR3 sequences; roughly a quarter were seen once. The sample was whole blood, taken in connection with sensitization to the hapten diphenylcyclopropenone (DPC). The receptor set was obtained from a woman between 18 and 30 years old with alopecia areata. Some clones in this sample may be carry-over from other donors' samples. Each CDR3 is given with its conserved first and last residue. The D gene is left open where the match is weak. Expanded clones get a size class; other rows say once, few or many, or leave the size out.

>NA|TRBJ2-2|few|TRBV29-1
CSVEVAITGELFF
TGCAGCGTTGAAGTTGCAATCACCGGGGAGCTGTTTTTT
>NA|TRBJ2-3|NA|TRBV7-2
CASSLYLGTRTDTQYF
TGTGCCAGCAGCCTCTATCTGGGGACACGCACAGATACGCAGTATTTT
>TRBD1|TRBJ2-1|once|TRBV27
CASSLEGAIGNEQFF
TGTGCCAGCAGTTTAGAGGGGGCGATTGGTAATGAGCAGTTCTTC
>TRBD2|TRBJ2-1|NA|TRBV9
CASSPLGDYEDEQFF
TGTGCCAGCAGCCCTCTAGGGGACTACGAGGATGAGCAGTTCTTC
>NA|TRBJ1-4|few|TRBV4-3
CASRSGLGGEKLFF
TGCGCCAGCAGGTCTGGGCTGGGAGGTGAAAAACTGTTTTTT
>TRBD2|TRBJ2-7|few|TRBV12-3/TRBV12-4
CASSTGGQHYEQYF
TGTGCCAGCAGTACGGGGGGGCAGCACTACGAGCAGTACTTC
>NA|TRBJ2-1|NA|TRBV6-2/TRBV6-3
CASSLGAGNEQFF
TGTGCCAGCAGTTTAGGGGCTGGCAATGAGCAGTTCTTC
>NA|TRBJ2-7|few|TRBV18
CASSLGQGTYEQYF
TGTGCCAGCTCACTAGGCCAGGGGACCTACGAGCAGTACTTC
>NA|TRBJ2-5|NA|TRBV7-3
CASSYRQDQETQYF
TGTGCCAGCAGCTATCGACAGGACCAAGAGACCCAGTACTTC
>TRBD1|TRBJ1-1|few|TRBV30
CAWSRQGAVGAFF
TGTGCCTGGAGCCGACAGGGGGCCGTCGGGGCTTTCTTT
>NA|TRBJ2-1|NA|TRBV11-1
CASSLQENEQFF
TGTGCCAGCAGCCTACAGGAAAATGAGCAGTTCTTC
>TRBD2|TRBJ2-7|few|TRBV20-1
CSAHPGLAYEQYF
TGCAGTGCTCACCCCGGACTAGCCTACGAGCAGTACTTC
>TRBD2|TRBJ2-1|few|TRBV25-1
CASRAPGAGGYNEQFF
TGTGCCAGCAGAGCCCCCGGCGCGGGAGGGTACAATGAGCAGTTCTTC
>TRBD2|TRBJ2-1|few|TRBV27
CASLSGGAYNEQFF
TGTGCCAGCCTAAGCGGGGGGGCCTACAATGAGCAGTTCTTC
>NA|TRBJ1-6|few|TRBV4-3
CASSQVVDSPLHF
TGCGCCAGCAGCCAAGTCGTGGATTCACCCCTCCACTTT
>NA|TRBJ1-5|NA|TRBV5-1
CASSFQPGQPQHF
TGCGCCAGCAGTTTTCAACCGGGTCAGCCCCAGCATTTT
>TRBD1|TRBJ2-7|few|TRBV28
CASSFGTGYLQYF
TGTGCCAGCAGTTTCGGGACAGGCTACCTCCAGTACTTC
>NA|TRBJ2-2|NA|TRBV20-1
CSARSGANTGELFF
TGCAGTGCTAGATCGGGGGCGAACACCGGGGAGCTGTTTTTT
>TRBD1|TRBJ2-3|few|TRBV6-4
CASSAGAGGADTQYF
TGTGCCAGCAGTGCAGGGGCAGGGGGCGCGGATACGCAGTATTTT
>NA|TRBJ1-5|few|TRBV6-6
CASSPLKQGNQPQHF
TGTGCCAGCAGCCCCTTAAAACAGGGCAATCAGCCCCAGCATTTT
>NA|TRBJ2-2|few|TRBV3-1
CASSPTGRNTGELFF
TGTGCCAGCAGCCCTACAGGGAGGAACACCGGGGAGCTGTTTTTT
>TRBD1|TRBJ1-6|few|TRBV27
CASSLETGGESPLHF
TGTGCCAGCAGTTTGGAGACAGGGGGCGAATCACCCCTCCACTTT
>NA|TRBJ2-7|few|TRBV4-1
CASSQDGRGYEQYF
TGCGCCAGCAGCCAAGATGGCAGGGGCTACGAGCAGTACTTC
>NA|TRBJ2-3|NA|TRBV7-2
CASSLSSSYSADTQYF
TGTGCCAGCAGCTTATCGTCCTCATATAGCGCAGATACGCAGTATTTT
>NA|TRBJ2-3|NA|TRBV29-1
CSVDGSYTDTQYF
TGCAGCGTTGATGGATCTTACACAGATACGCAGTATTTT
>NA|TRBJ2-1|few|TRBV4-3
CASSQDGVYNEQFF
TGCGCCAGCAGCCAAGATGGCGTGTACAATGAGCAGTTCTTC
>TRBD1|TRBJ1-1|few|TRBV7-9
CASSFAGQIMNTEAFF
TGTGCCAGCAGCTTTGCGGGACAGATAATGAACACTGAAGCTTTCTTT
>NA|TRBJ2-1|NA|TRBV20-1
CSARLTGPSYNEQFF
TGCAGTGCTAGATTAACGGGACCGTCCTACAATGAGCAGTTCTTC
>NA|TRBJ1-4|few|TRBV7-2
CASSKEGRANEKLFF
TGTGCCAGCAGCAAGGAGGGGAGGGCTAATGAAAAACTGTTTTTT
>NA|TRBJ1-4|NA|TRBV20-1
CLRQGPTNEKLFF
TGCTTACGGCAGGGGCCAACTAATGAAAAACTGTTTTTT
>NA|TRBJ2-1|few|TRBV6-6
CASSLRDPAYNEQFF
TGTGCCAGCAGTTTAAGGGACCCAGCCTACAATGAGCAGTTCTTC
>NA|TRBJ2-2|many|TRBV29-1
CSVDPTGMNTGELFF
TGCAGCGTAGACCCAACAGGGATGAACACCGGGGAGCTGTTTTTT
>NA|TRBJ1-1|many|TRBV10-3
CAIGSSGLTEAFF
TGTGCCATCGGCTCGTCGGGGTTAACTGAAGCTTTCTTT
>NA|TRBJ2-1|NA|TRBV19
CASTATGIGLNEQFF
TGTGCCAGTACCGCTACAGGGATTGGCCTTAATGAGCAGTTCTTC
>NA|TRBJ1-1|NA|TRBV29-1
CSVYRANTEAFF
TGCAGCGTTTACAGGGCCAACACTGAAGCTTTCTTT
>TRBD1|TRBJ2-2|few|TRBV7-6
CASSPQTGGIGELFF
TGTGCCAGCAGCCCACAGACAGGGGGCATCGGGGAGCTGTTTTTT